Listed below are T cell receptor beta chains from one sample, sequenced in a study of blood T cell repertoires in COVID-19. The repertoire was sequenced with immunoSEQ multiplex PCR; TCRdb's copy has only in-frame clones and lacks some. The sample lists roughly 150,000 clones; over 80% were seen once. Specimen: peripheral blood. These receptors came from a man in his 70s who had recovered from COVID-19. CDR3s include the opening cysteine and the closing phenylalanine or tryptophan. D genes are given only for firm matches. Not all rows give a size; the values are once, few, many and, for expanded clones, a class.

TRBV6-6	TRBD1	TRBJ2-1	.	CASSRRSGTGAYNEQFF	TGTGCCAGCAGTCGAAGGTCCGGGACAGGGGCCTACAATGAGCAGTTCTTC
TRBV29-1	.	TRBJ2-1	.	CSAFSYNEQFF	TGCAGCGCCTTTTCCTACAATGAGCAGTTCTTC
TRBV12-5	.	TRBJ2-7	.	CASGVQGFPVYEQYF	TGTGCTAGTGGTGTCCAGGGATTTCCCGTCTACGAGCAGTACTTC
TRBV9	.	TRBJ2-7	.	CASSVGGLRDISYEQYF	TGTGCCAGCAGCGTAGGTGGATTGAGGGACATCTCCTACGAGCAGTACTTC
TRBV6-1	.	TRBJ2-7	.	CASSEGQGSNEQYF	TGTGCCAGCAGTGAAGGTCAGGGGAGCAACGAGCAGTACTTC
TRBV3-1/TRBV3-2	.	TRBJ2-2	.	CASSQAPQKKGSGELFF	TGTGCCAGCAGCCAAGCCCCTCAAAAGAAGGGGTCCGGGGAGCTGTTTTTT
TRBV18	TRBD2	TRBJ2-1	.	CASSQPGSLAGHNEQFF	TGTGCCAGCTCCCAACCTGGGAGCCTAGCGGGGCACAATGAGCAGTTCTTC
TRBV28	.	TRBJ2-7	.	CASSLGQKFEQYF	TGTGCCAGCAGTCTTGGACAGAAGTTCGAGCAGTACTTC
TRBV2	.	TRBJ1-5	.	CASSEGQGNQPQHF	TGTGCCAGCAGTGAGGGTCAGGGCAATCAGCCCCAGCATTTT
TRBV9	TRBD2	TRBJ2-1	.	CASSDQREGLGEQFF	TGTGCCAGCAGCGATCAGCGGGAGGGCCTCGGTGAGCAGTTCTTC
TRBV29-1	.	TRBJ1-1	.	CSVDGAEAFF	TGCAGCGTTGATGGAGCTGAAGCTTTCTTT
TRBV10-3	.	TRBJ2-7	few	CAVHLIRDISYEQYF	TGTGCCGTCCACCTTATCCGGGACATCTCCTACGAGCAGTACTTC
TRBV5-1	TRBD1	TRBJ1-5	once	CASSLAPLGTGNQPQHF	TGCGCCAGCAGCTTGGCCCCTTTAGGGACAGGCAATCAGCCCCAGCATTTT
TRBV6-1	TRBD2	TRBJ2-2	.	CASSEVLAGVGSGELFF	TGTGCCAGCAGTGAGGTACTAGCGGGAGTTGGGTCCGGGGAGCTGTTTTTT
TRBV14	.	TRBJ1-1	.	CASRRRRYMNTEAFF	TGTGCCAGCAGGAGGCGGCGTTACATGAACACTGAAGCTTTCTTT
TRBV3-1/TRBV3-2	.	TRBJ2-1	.	CASSQVSGAYNEQFF	TGTGCCAGCAGCCAAGTATCGGGAGCTTACAATGAGCAGTTCTTC
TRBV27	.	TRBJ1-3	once	CASSSGPSSSGNTIYF	TGTGCCAGCAGTTCTGGTCCCTCCAGTTCTGGAAACACCATATATTTT
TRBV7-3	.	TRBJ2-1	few	CASSLAGSSYNEQFF	TGTGCCAGCAGCTTAGCGGGAAGCTCCTACAATGAGCAGTTCTTC
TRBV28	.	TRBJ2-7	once	CASRQADRYEQYF	TGTGCCAGCAGACAAGCGGACCGCTACGAGCAGTACTTC
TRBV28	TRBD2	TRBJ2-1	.	CASSSQRGSENEQFF	TGTGCCAGCAGTTCCCAACGCGGGAGTGAAAATGAGCAGTTCTTC
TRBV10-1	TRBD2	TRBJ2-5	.	CASTLAEETQYF	TGCGCCAGCACACTAGCGGAAGAGACCCAGTACTTC
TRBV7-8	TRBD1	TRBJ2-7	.	CASSLRGGTGVLVEQYF	TGTGCCAGCAGCTTGAGGGGGGGGACAGGGGTATTAGTGGAGCAGTACTTC
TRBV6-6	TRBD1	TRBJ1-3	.	CASSPRTGGLGNTIYF	TGTGCCAGCAGCCCGCGGACAGGGGGCCTTGGAAACACCATATATTTT
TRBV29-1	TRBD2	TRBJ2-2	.	CSASGRARTGELFF	TGCAGCGCAAGCGGGAGGGCCCGCACCGGGGAGCTGTTTTTT
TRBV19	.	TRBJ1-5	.	CASSIVRFGNQPQHF	TGTGCCAGTAGTATCGTCAGGTTTGGCAATCAGCCCCAGCATTTT
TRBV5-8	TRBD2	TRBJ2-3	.	CASSSGLAGLSTDTQYF	TGTGCCAGCAGCTCGGGACTAGCGGGTCTTAGCACAGATACGCAGTATTTT
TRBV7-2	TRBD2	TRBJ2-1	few	CASSAAWDYSGNNEQFF	TGTGCCAGCAGCGCAGCGTGGGACTATAGCGGGAACAATGAGCAGTTCTTC
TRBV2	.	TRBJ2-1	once	CASSEATDLNEQFF	TGTGCCAGCAGTGAAGCGACAGATCTCAATGAGCAGTTCTTC
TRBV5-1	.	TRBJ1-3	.	CASGQGNTIYF	TGCGCCAGCGGGCAGGGAAACACCATATATTTT
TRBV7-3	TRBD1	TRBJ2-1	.	CASSPRTGSYNEQFF	TGTGCCAGCAGCCCCCGGACAGGCTCCTACAATGAGCAGTTCTTC
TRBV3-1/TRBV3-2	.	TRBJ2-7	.	CASSQPPGYEQYF	TGTGCCAGCAGCCAGCCTCCGGGCTACGAGCAGTACTTC
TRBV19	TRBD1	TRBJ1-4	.	CASSSQTGGNEKLFF	TGTGCCAGTAGTTCACAGACAGGGGGAAATGAAAAACTGTTTTTT
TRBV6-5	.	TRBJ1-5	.	CASGRENQPQHF	TGTGCCAGCGGCCGGGAAAATCAGCCCCAGCATTTT
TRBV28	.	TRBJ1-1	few	CASSLLTEAFF	TGTGCCAGCAGTTTACTCACTGAAGCTTTCTTT
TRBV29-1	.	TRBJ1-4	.	CSVDQGREKLFF	TGCAGCGTTGACCAGGGCCGGGAAAAACTGTTTTTT
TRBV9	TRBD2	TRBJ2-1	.	CASSPSTGTSAFNEQFF	TGTGCCAGCAGCCCCTCCACCGGGACTAGCGCTTTCAATGAGCAGTTCTTC
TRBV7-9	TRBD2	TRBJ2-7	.	CASSLGGRAPYEQYF	TGTGCCAGCAGCTTAGGCGGGAGGGCCCCCTACGAGCAGTACTTC
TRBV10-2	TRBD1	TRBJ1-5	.	CASSEQGGQPQHF	TGCGCCAGCAGTGAGCAGGGGGGTCAGCCCCAGCATTTT
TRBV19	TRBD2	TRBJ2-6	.	CASRSSGPYSGANVLTF	TGTGCCAGTAGGAGTAGCGGGCCATACTCTGGGGCCAACGTCCTGACTTTC
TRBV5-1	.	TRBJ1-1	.	CASSFDEGRAEAFF	TGCGCCAGCAGCTTCGATGAGGGTCGAGCTGAAGCTTTCTTT
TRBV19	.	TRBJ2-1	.	CASSISDTNNEQFF	TGTGCCAGTAGTATATCGGACACAAACAATGAGCAGTTCTTC
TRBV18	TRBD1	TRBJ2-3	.	CASSATTGQITDTQYF	TGTGCCAGCTCAGCTACAACGGGACAGATCACAGATACGCAGTATTTT
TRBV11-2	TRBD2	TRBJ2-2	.	CASTPGLGLAQNTGELFF	TGTGCCAGCACTCCTGGCCTGGGACTAGCACAGAACACCGGGGAGCTGTTTTTT
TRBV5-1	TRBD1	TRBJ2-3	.	CASSPDRAVADTQYF	TGCGCCAGCAGCCCGGACAGGGCAGTGGCAGATACGCAGTATTTT
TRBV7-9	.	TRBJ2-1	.	CASSIQTGEQFF	TGTGCCAGCAGCATCCAGACAGGCGAGCAGTTCTTC
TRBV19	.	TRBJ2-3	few	CASSGQNTDTQYF	TGTGCCAGTAGTGGGCAGAACACAGATACGCAGTATTTT
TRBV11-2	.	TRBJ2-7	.	CASSLGVYSYEQYF	TGTGCCAGCAGCTTAGGAGTCTACTCCTACGAGCAGTACTTC
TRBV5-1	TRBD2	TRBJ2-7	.	CASSLGLAGEGEQYF	TGCGCCAGCAGCTTGGGGCTAGCGGGAGAGGGGGAGCAGTACTTC
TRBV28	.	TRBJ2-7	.	CASSLNLDRDYEQYF	TGTGCCAGCAGTCTCAACTTGGACAGAGACTACGAGCAGTACTTC
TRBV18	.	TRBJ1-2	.	CASSPSPGDLYGYTF	TGTGCCAGCTCACCATCACCGGGGGACCTCTATGGCTACACCTTC
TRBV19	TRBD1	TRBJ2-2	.	CASISGTANTGELFF	TGTGCCAGTATCTCCGGGACAGCTAACACCGGGGAGCTGTTTTTT
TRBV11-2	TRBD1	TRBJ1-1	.	CASSYGTGGTEAFF	TGTGCCAGCAGCTACGGGACAGGGGGGACTGAAGCTTTCTTT
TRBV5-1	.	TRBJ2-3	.	CASSRTGTDTQYF	TGCGCCAGTTCAAGAACAGGCACAGATACGCAGTATTTT
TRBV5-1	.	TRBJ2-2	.	CASSLGSITGELFF	TGCGCCAGCAGCTTGGGATCTATTACCGGGGAGCTGTTTTTT
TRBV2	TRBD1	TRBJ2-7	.	CASSHRGSYEQYF	TGTGCCAGCAGTCACAGGGGGTCCTACGAGCAGTACTTC
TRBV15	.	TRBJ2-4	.	CATSRGLAGIQYF	TGTGCCACCAGCAGGGGGTTGGCGGGGATTCAGTACTTC
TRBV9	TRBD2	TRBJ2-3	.	CASSVGVSGTADTQYF	TGTGCCAGCAGCGTAGGCGTTAGCGGGACCGCAGATACGCAGTATTTT
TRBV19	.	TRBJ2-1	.	CAKEEGSSYNEQFF	TGTGCCAAAGAGGAGGGTAGCTCCTACAATGAGCAGTTCTTC
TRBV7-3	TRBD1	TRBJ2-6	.	CASSISLTGRPSGANVLTF	TGTGCCAGCAGCATCAGTCTGACAGGGAGACCTTCTGGGGCCAACGTCCTGACTTTC